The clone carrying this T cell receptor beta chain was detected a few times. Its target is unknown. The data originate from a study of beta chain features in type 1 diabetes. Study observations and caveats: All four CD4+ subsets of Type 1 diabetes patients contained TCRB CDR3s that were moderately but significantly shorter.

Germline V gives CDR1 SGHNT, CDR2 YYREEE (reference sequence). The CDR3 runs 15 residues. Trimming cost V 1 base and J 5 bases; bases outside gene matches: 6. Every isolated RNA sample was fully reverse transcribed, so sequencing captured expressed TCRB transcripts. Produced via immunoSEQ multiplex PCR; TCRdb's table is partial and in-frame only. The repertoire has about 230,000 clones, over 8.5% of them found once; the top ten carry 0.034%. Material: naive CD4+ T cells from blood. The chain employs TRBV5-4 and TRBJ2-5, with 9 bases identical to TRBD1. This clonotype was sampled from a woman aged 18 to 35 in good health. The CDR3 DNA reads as TGTGCCAGCAGCTTGCGAACAGGGGGCGGGGAGACCCAGTACTTC. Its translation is CASSLRTGGGETQYF.